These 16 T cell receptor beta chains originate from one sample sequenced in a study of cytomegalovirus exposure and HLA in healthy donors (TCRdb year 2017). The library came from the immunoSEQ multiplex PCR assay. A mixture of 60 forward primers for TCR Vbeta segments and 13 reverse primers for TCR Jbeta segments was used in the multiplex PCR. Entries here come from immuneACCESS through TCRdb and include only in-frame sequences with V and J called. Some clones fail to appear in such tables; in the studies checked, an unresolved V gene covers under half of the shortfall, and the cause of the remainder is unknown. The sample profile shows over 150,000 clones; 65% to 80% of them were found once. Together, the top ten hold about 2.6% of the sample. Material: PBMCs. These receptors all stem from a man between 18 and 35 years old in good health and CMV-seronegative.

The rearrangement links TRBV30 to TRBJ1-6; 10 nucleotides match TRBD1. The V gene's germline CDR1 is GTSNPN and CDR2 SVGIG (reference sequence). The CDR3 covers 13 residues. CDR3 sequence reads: CASAGTGVPPLHF. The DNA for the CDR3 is TGTGCTTCAGCCGGGACAGGGGTGCCACCCCTCCACTTT.

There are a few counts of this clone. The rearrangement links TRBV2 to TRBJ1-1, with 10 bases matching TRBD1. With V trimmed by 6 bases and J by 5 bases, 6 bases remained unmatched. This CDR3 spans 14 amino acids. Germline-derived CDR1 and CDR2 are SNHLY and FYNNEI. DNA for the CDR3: TGTGCCAGCAGGAAGACAGGGGGCGGAACTGAAGCTTTCTTT. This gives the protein CASRKTGGGTEAFF.

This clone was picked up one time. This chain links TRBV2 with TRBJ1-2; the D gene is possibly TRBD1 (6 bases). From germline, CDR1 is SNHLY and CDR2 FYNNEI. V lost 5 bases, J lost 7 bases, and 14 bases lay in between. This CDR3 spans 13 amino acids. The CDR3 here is CASSYQAGAGYTF. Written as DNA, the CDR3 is TGTGCCAGCAGTTACCAAGCGGGGGCTGGCTACACCTTC.

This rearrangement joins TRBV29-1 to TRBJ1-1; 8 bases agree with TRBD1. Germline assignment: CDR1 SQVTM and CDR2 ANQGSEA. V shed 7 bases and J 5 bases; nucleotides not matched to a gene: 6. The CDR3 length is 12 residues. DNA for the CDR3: TGCAGCGCTAGGACAGGGCAAACTGAAGCTTTCTTT. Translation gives CSARTGQTEAFF.

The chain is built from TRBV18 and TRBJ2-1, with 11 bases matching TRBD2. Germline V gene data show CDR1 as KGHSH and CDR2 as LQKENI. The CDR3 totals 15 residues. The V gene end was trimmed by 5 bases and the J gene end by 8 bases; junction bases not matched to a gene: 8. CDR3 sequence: CASSTKTSGGDEQFF. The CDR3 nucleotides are TGTGCCAGCTCAACCAAAACTAGCGGGGGTGATGAGCAGTTCTTC.

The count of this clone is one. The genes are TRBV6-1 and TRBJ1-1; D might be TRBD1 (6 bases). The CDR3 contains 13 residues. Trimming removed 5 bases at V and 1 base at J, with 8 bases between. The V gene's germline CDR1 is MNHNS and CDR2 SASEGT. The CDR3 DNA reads TGTGCCAGCAGTCAGACAGGGAACACTGAAGCTTTCTTT. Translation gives CASSQTGNTEAFF.

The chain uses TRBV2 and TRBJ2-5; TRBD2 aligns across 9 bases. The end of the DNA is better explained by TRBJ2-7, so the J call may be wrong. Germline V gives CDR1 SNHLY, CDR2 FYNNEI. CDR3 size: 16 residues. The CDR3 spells CASSEVWAGGPYEQYF. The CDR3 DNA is TGTGCCAGCAGTGAAGTTTGGGCGGGGGGGCCTTACGAGCAGTACTTC.

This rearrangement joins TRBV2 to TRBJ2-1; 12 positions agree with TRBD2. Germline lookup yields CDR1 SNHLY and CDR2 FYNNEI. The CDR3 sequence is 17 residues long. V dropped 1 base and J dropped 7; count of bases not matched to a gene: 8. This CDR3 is CASSEGWRTSGANEQFF. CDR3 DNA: TGTGCCAGCAGTGAAGGGTGGAGGACTAGCGGGGCTAATGAGCAGTTCTTC. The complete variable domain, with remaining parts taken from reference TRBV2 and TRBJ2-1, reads EPEVTQTPSHQVTQMGQEVILRCVPISNHLYFYWYRQILGQKVEFLVSFYNNEISEKSEIFDDQFSVERPDGSNFTLKIRSTKLEDSAMYFCASSEGWRTSGANEQFFGPGTRLTVL.

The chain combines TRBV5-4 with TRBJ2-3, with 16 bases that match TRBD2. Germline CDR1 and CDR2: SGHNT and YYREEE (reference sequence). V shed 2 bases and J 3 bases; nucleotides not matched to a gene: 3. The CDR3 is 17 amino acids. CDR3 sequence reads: CASSLGTSGGATDTQYF. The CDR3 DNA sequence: TGTGCCAGCAGCTTAGGGACTAGCGGGGGGGCAACAGATACGCAGTATTTT.

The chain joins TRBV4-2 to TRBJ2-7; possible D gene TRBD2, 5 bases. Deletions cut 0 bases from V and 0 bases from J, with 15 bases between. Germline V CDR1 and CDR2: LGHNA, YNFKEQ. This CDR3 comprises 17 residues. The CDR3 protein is CASSQEGTYGGSYEQYF. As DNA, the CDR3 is TGTGCCAGCAGCCAAGAAGGAACATATGGAGGCTCCTACGAGCAGTACTTC.

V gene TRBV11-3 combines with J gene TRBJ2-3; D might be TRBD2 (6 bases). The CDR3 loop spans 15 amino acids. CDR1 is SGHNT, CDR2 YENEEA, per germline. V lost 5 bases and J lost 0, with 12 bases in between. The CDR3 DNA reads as TGTGCCAGCAGCCAAAGGAGGGGAAGCACAGATACGCAGTATTTT. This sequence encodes CASSQRRGSTDTQYF.

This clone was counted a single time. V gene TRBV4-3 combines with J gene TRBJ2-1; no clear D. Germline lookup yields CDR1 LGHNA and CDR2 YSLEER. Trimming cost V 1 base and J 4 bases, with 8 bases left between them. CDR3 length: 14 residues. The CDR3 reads CASSQGTRYNEQFF. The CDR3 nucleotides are TGCGCCAGCAGCCAAGGAACCCGGTACAATGAGCAGTTCTTC.

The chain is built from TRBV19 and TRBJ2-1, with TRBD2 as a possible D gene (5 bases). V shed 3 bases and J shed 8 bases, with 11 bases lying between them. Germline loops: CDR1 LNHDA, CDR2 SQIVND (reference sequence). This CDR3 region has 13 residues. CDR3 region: CASSIDGEDEQFF. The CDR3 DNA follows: TGTGCCAGTAGTATTGACGGGGAAGATGAGCAGTTCTTC.

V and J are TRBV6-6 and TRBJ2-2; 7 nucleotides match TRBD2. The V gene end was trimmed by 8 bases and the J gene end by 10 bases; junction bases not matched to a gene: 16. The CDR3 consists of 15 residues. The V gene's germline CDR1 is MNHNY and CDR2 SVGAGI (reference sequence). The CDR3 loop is CASGSGPSGRAELFF. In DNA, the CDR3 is TGTGCCAGCGGGTCGGGCCCTAGCGGACGGGCGGAGCTGTTTTTT.

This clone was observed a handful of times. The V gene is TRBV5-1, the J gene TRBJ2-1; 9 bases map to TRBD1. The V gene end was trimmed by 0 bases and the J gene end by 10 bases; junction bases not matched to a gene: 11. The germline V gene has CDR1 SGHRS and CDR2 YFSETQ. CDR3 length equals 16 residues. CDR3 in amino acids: CASSLAFGGQGGEQFF. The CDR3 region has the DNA TGCGCCAGCAGCTTGGCCTTCGGGGGACAGGGCGGCGAGCAGTTCTTC.

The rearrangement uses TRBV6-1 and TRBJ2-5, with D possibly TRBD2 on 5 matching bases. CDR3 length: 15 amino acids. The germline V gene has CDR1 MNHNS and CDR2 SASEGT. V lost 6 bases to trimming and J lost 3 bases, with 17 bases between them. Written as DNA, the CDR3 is TGTGCCAGCAGCGCCCAGCCTAGCAGTAAAGAGACCCAGTACTTC. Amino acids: CASSAQPSSKETQYF.